Listed here are 23 T cell receptor beta chains from one sample, sequenced in a study of T cell changes during pregnancy in multiple sclerosis. Sequencing used immunoSEQ multiplex PCR; TCRdb keeps in-frame clones, though not all of them. This table has approximately 30,000 clones, 89% appearing once. This sample comprised CD8+ T cells from peripheral blood mononuclear cells, obtained in the third trimester of pregnancy. These receptors all come from a female donor with multiple sclerosis, enrolled in a pregnancy study.

V gene TRBV5-3 combines with J gene TRBJ2-7, with 7 bases matching TRBD1. TRBV5-3 is recorded as an ORF, its role being uncertain. V shed 0 bases and J 1 base; nucleotides not matched to a gene: 13. This CDR3 comprises 18 residues. The DNA for the CDR3 is TGTGCCAGAAGCTTGGTCCAACCCCACAGGGGTTTTTCCTACGAGCAGTACTTC. This gives the protein CARSLVQPHRGFSYEQYF.

This clone was found once. This chain uses TRBV27 with TRBJ1-2; 9 bases fit TRBD1. Germline values: CDR1 MNHEY, CDR2 SMNVEV (reference sequence). V dropped 6 bases and J dropped 8; count of bases not matched to a gene: 1. This CDR3 region has 11 residues. CDR3 sequence (DNA): TGTGCCAGCAGGACAGGGGGAGGCTACACCTTC. This gives the protein CASRTGGGYTF.

A few counts support this clone. The gene calls are TRBV2 and TRBJ1-6; TRBD1 agrees at 7 bases. Germline CDR1 reads SNHLY; CDR2 reads FYNNEI. V shed 2 bases and J 9 bases; nucleotides not matched to a gene: 7. The CDR3 covers 15 residues. The CDR3 coding sequence is TGTGCCAGCAGTGAATATGCAGGGGGTGGTTCACCCCTCCACTTT. Its translation is CASSEYAGGGSPLHF.

CDR3: CASSFPARWDTEAFF. The CDR3 bases are TGTGCCAGCAGTTTCCCTGCCAGGTGGGACACTGAAGCTTTCTTT. The chain couples TRBV28 to TRBJ1-1; D uncertain. Germline V CDR1 and CDR2: MDHEN, SYDVKM. Trimming pared 3 bases from V and 3 bases from J, leaving 14 bases between. The CDR3 loop spans 15 amino acids.

This chain connects TRBV4-1 to TRBJ2-2; 10 bases fit TRBD1. Germline-derived CDR1 and CDR2 are MGHRA and YSYEKL. CDR3 length equals 15 residues. With 8 bases clipped from V and 6 bases from J, the junction kept 9 bases outside the gene matches. The CDR3 loop is CASAFRDRGSGELFF. CDR3 in DNA: TGCGCCAGCGCCTTCCGGGACAGGGGTTCCGGGGAGCTGTTTTTT.

The chain uses TRBV6-1 and TRBJ1-5; D might be TRBD1 (6 bases). Germline V gives CDR1 MNHNS, CDR2 SASEGT. Trimming took 7 bases from V and 6 from J, leaving 19 bases between them. The CDR3 sequence is 15 residues long. CDR3 coding DNA: TGTGCCAGCACTACACAGGGTACGGTGGTTCAGCCCCAGCATTTT. Amino acids: CASTTQGTVVQPQHF.

CDR3 sequence: CASSFGTTTGELFF. The CDR3 DNA reads as TGTGCCAGCAGCTTTGGGACAACTACCGGGGAGCTGTTTTTT. V usage is TRBV13 and J usage is TRBJ2-2, with D possibly matching TRBD1 (6 bases). This CDR3 is 14 amino acids long. V was trimmed by 3 bases and J by 5 bases, leaving 10 bases between them. CDR1 and CDR2 from the germline V gene are PRHDT and FYEKMQ (reference sequence). Looking up the rest from reference TRBV13 and TRBJ2-2 gives the full variable domain: AAGVIQSPRHLIKEKRETATLKCYPIPRHDTVYWYQQGPGQDPQFLISFYEKMQSDKGSIPDRFSAQQFSDYHSELNMSSLELGDSALYFCASSFGTTTGELFFGEGSRLTVL.

The chain uses TRBV7-9 and TRBJ1-4; D not resolved. Germline lookup yields CDR1 SEHNR and CDR2 FQNEAQ (reference sequence). V lost 2 bases to trimming and J lost 2 bases, with 12 bases between them. CDR3 size: 16 residues. The CDR3 nucleotides read TGTGCCAGCAGCTTACCCCCGGCGGGCACTAATGAAAAACTGTTTTTT. Amino acids: CASSLPPAGTNEKLFF.

As DNA, the CDR3 is TGTGCCAGCAGCCTGACCAAGGGACACGGAGCTAACTATGGCTACACCTTC. Translating gives CASSLTKGHGANYGYTF. V and J are TRBV11-2 and TRBJ1-2; tentative D call: TRBD1 (6 bases). Deletions cut 5 bases from V and 0 bases from J, with 19 bases between. Germline CDR1 is SGHAT and CDR2 is FQNNGV. This CDR3 is 17 amino acids long. The full variable domain, its missing parts supplied by reference TRBV11-2 and TRBJ1-2, is EAGVAQSPRYKIIEKRQSVAFWCNPISGHATLYWYQQILGQGPKLLIQFQNNGVVDDSQLPKDRFSAERLKGVDSTLKIQPAKLEDSAVYLCASSLTKGHGANYGYTFGSGTRLTVV.

This chain uses TRBV21-1 with TRBJ1-2; the table's D gene call, TRBD1, was not cross checked with the DNA. TRBV21-1 is termed a pseudogene. The CDR3 extends over 15 amino acids. The CDR3 here is CASSPMRDRTYGYTF. CDR3 nucleotides: TGTGCCAGCAGCCCTATGAGGGACAGAACCTATGGCTACACCTTC.

This clone has only a few counts. The genes are TRBV5-4 and TRBJ1-1, with D hard to call. The germline gives CDR1 SGHNT, CDR2 YYREEE (reference sequence). The CDR3 sequence is 13 residues long. The V gene lost 3 bases and the J gene lost 1 base, with 7 bases spanning the gap. This CDR3 is CASSSRGNTEAFF. The CDR3 DNA sequence: TGTGCCAGCAGCTCCCGGGGGAACACTGAAGCTTTCTTT.

This rearrangement joins TRBV7-9 to TRBJ1-1; no reliable D call. There are 13 residues in the CDR3. Germline-derived CDR1 and CDR2 are SEHNR and FQNEAQ (reference sequence). V lost 1 base and J 9 bases, leaving 12 bases between the germline ends. The chain's CDR3 is CASSLGSGEKAFF. CDR3 sequence (DNA): TGTGCCAGCAGCTTAGGTAGCGGGGAGAAAGCTTTCTTT.

This clone was observed a single time. In DNA form, the CDR3 reads TGTGCCAGCAGCTCCGGGAGACTCGGCACTGAAGCTTTCTTT. Translated: CASSSGRLGTEAFF. The chain uses TRBV7-2 and TRBJ1-1, with D unresolved. Germline CDR1 is SGHTA and CDR2 is FQGNSA. Trimming took 4 bases from V and 4 from J, leaving 13 bases between them. This CDR3 is built from 14 residues.

The rearrangement links TRBV19 to TRBJ1-3; D might be TRBD1 (5 bases). The CDR3 extends over 11 amino acids. Deletions cut 11 bases from V and 4 bases from J, with 9 bases between. CDR1 is LNHDA, CDR2 SQIVND, per germline (reference sequence). In nucleotides, the CDR3 is TGTGCCGTCCGGGGGGGAAACACCATATATTTT. Amino acid sequence: CAVRGGNTIYF.

V and J are TRBV6-1 and TRBJ1-1; no firm D call. CDR1 and CDR2 from the germline V gene are MNHNS and SASEGT. The CDR3 is 13 residues long. V was shortened by 4 bases and J by 1 base, with 7 bases between the two germline ends. The CDR3: CASSAYRNTEAFF. CDR3 DNA: TGTGCCAGCAGTGCGTACAGGAACACTGAAGCTTTCTTT.

This clone has a handful of counts. This rearrangement joins TRBV9 to TRBJ1-1, with 10 bases that match TRBD1. Germline CDR1 and CDR2: SGDLS and YYNGEE. This CDR3 has 14 residues. V was pared by 2 bases and J by 4 bases, with 2 bases of the junction left unmatched. The CDR3 coding sequence is TGTGCCAGCAGCGTTTGGACAGGGGGCACTGAAGCTTTCTTT. This codes for CASSVWTGGTEAFF. The full variable domain, completed using reference TRBV9 and TRBJ1-1, is DSGVTQTPKHLITATGQRVTLRCSPRSGDLSVYWYQQSLDQGLQFLIQYYNGEERAKGNILERFSAQQFPDLHSELNLSSLELGDSALYFCASSVWTGGTEAFFGQGTRLTVV.

V gene TRBV27 combines with J gene TRBJ2-1; D gene unclear. CDR1 and CDR2 (germline): MNHEY, SMNVEV (reference sequence). Trimming pared 2 bases from V and 5 bases from J, leaving 13 bases between. CDR3 length equals 15 residues. CDR3 DNA: TGTGCCAGCAGTTTAGGGCTCCAACTTAACAATGAGCAGTTCTTC. Translation gives CASSLGLQLNNEQFF.

The rearrangement uses TRBV28 and TRBJ2-1, with TRBD2 matching over 9 bases. Germline CDR1 and CDR2: MDHEN and SYDVKM. This CDR3 has 18 amino acids. V shed 5 bases, J shed 1 base, and the junction held 12 bases outside the gene matches. The CDR3 loop is CASSLATSGLGSYNEQFF. CDR3 DNA: TGTGCCAGCAGTCTAGCGACTAGCGGCCTAGGATCCTACAATGAGCAGTTCTTC.

V is TRBV27 and J is TRBJ1-1, with D unclear. Germline V CDR1 and CDR2: MNHEY, SMNVEV (reference sequence). This CDR3 is 14 amino acids long. Trimming removed 6 bases from V and 0 bases from J, with 11 bases in between. DNA for the CDR3: TGTGCCAGCAGCCGAACCGGGATGAACACTGAAGCTTTCTTT. Protein product: CASSRTGMNTEAFF.

This sequence joins TRBV19 and TRBJ2-3; 8 positions match TRBD2. The junction had 6 bases not matched to a gene; V was cut back by 8 bases and J by 2 bases. This CDR3 region has 14 residues. Germline CDR1 is LNHDA and CDR2 is SQIVND (reference sequence). CDR3 sequence reads: CASRTSGFTDTQYF. CDR3 nucleotides: TGTGCCAGTCGCACTAGCGGATTCACAGATACGCAGTATTTT.

The chain is built from TRBV6-5 and TRBJ2-1; 11 nucleotides agree with TRBD2. J gave up 4 bases and V 1 base, and 0 bases lay outside the gene matches. CDR1 is MNHEY and CDR2 is SVGAGI in the germline V gene. This CDR3 spans 15 amino acids. The DNA for the CDR3 is TGTGCCAGCAGTTACTTAGCGGGGGGGTACAATGAGCAGTTCTTC. As protein: CASSYLAGGYNEQFF.

The rearrangement joins TRBV5-5 to TRBJ2-3; TRBD1 matches 8 bases. The germline V gene has CDR1 SGHKS and CDR2 YYEKEE (reference sequence). Unmatched junction bases numbered 4, after V lost 2 bases and J lost 2 bases. The CDR3 spans 15 residues. CDR3 in amino acids: CASSFSGGYTDTQYF. The CDR3, as DNA: TGTGCCAGCAGCTTCTCAGGGGGCTACACAGATACGCAGTATTTT. The variable domain in full, completed from reference TRBV5-5 and TRBJ2-3, reads DAGVTQSPTHLIKTRGQQVTLRCSPISGHKSVSWYQQVLGQGPQFIFQYYEKEERGRGNFPDRFSARQFPNYSSELNVNALLLGDSALYLCASSFSGGYTDTQYFGPGTRLTVL.

V usage is TRBV9 and J usage is TRBJ2-3; TRBD2 matches at 9 bases. V shed 4 bases, J shed 3 bases, and the junction held 15 bases outside the gene matches. The CDR3 is made up of 18 amino acids. Germline V lookup: CDR1 SGDLS, CDR2 YYNGEE. The CDR3 protein is CASSIPKGSGGRTDTQYF. CDR3 sequence (DNA): TGTGCCAGCAGCATCCCTAAGGGAAGCGGGGGGAGGACAGATACGCAGTATTTT.